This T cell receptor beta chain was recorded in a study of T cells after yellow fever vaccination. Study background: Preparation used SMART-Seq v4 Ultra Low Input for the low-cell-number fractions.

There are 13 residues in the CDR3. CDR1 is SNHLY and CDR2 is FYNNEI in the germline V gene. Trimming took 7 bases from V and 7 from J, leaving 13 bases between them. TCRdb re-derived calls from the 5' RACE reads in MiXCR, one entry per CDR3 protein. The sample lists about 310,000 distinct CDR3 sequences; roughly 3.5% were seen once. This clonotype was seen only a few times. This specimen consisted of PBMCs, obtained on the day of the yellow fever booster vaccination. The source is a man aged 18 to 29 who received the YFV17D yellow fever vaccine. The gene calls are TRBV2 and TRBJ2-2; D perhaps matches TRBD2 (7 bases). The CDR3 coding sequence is TGTGCCAGCACACGGGGGGCGAGCGGGGAGCTGTTTTTT. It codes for CASTRGASGELFF.